The source of this T cell receptor (beta chain) is a study of blood T cells in healthy people across ages. Using a J-beta primer mix together with a sample-barcoded 5' primer, a second PCR was run for about 6 to 12 cycles. TCRdb reprocessed the 5' RACE reads with MiXCR, giving one entry per CDR3 protein. The repertoire holds 650,000 to 700,000 distinct CDR3 sequences, with around 32% as singletons. As for this clonotype: Relative to the germline gene, one junction end is altered; a read error may explain this.

This CDR3 region has 15 residues. Germline values: CDR1 LNHNV, CDR2 YYDKDF (reference sequence). The chain recombines TRBV15 with TRBJ2-5; a weak D match, TRBD1 (5 bases). This sequence was found in a woman older than 75 in good health. The sequenced material came from blood. As DNA, the CDR3 is TGTGTCACCTGCAGAGATGGGGCAGGTCAAGAGACCCAGTACTTC. Translating gives CVTCRDGAGQETQYF.